Listed below are T cell receptor beta chains from one sample, sequenced in a study of beta chain features in type 1 diabetes. TCRdb's copy holds only in-frame clones and misses some; the assay was immunoSEQ multiplex PCR. The top ten clones hold more than 0.015% of a sample with a few hundred thousand clones, less than 15% of them seen once. The specimen sequenced was naive CD4+ T cells from blood. These TCRs come from a woman between 18 and 29 years old in good health. Each CDR3 is given with its conserved first and last residue. Each record gives: D gene, J gene, clone size, V gene, CDR3 protein, CDR3 DNA. The D gene is left open where the match is weak. The size field is filled for only some rows; it gives once, few, many or a size class.

. TRBJ2-1 . TRBV5-8 CASTFSGMEQFF TGTGCCAGCACCTTCTCCGGGATGGAGCAGTTCTTC
TRBD1 TRBJ2-5 . TRBV11-2 CASSRDRGIETQYF TGTGCCAGCAGCCGGGACAGGGGAATCGAGACCCAGTACTTC
. TRBJ2-7 . TRBV28 CASARTDYLQYF TGTGCTAGCGCACGAACGGACTATTTGCAGTACTTC
. TRBJ1-5 few TRBV28 CASSLLSEGNQPQHF TGTGCCAGCAGCCTCCTATCGGAGGGCAATCAGCCCCAGCATTTT
. TRBJ1-2 few TRBV29-1 CSVASPTGETNF TGCAGCGTTGCCTCCCCGACCGGGGAGACCAACTTC
. TRBJ1-2 . TRBV30 CAWSPGHIRGYTF TGTGCCTGGAGTCCCGGACATATCCGAGGCTACACCTTC
. TRBJ2-7 few TRBV6-5 CASSSFSYEQYF TGTGCCAGCAGTTCCTTTTCCTACGAGCAGTACTTC
. TRBJ1-5 few TRBV5-6 CASSLWGIDSNQPQHF TGTGCCAGCAGCTTGTGGGGCATTGATAGCAATCAGCCCCAGCATTTT
. TRBJ2-3 few TRBV29-1 CSVVGMNTQYF TGCAGCGTTGTCGGGATGAATACGCAGTATTTT
. TRBJ2-3 . TRBV4-2 CASSQDRGTQYF TGTGCCAGCAGCCAAGATAGAGGTACGCAGTATTTT
. TRBJ1-3 few TRBV30 CAWVLYSGNTIYF TGTGCCTGGGTCCTTTACTCTGGAAACACCATATATTTT
. TRBJ2-7 . TRBV9 CASSVGPVYYEQYF TGTGCCAGCAGCGTAGGTCCAGTTTACTACGAGCAGTACTTC
. TRBJ2-7 . TRBV30 CAWSGDFYEQYF TGTGCCTGGAGTGGAGACTTCTACGAGCAGTACTTC
. TRBJ2-6 few TRBV2 CASSRGQNSGANVLTF TGTGCCAGCAGTCGAGGACAGAACTCTGGGGCCAACGTCCTGACTTTC
. TRBJ2-5 few TRBV27 CASSLNRVVQETQYF TGTGCCAGCAGTTTAAACAGGGTAGTTCAAGAGACCCAGTACTTC
TRBD1 TRBJ2-7 few TRBV28 CASTHATGVLKQYF TGTGCCAGCACCCATGCGACAGGGGTCTTAAAGCAGTACTTC